This record covers a single TCR beta chain. The germline V gene encodes CDR1 LNHDA and CDR2 SQIVND (reference sequence). The length of the CDR3 is 16 residues. V lost 6 bases to trimming and J lost 4 bases; unmatched junction nucleotides: 11. The sample comes from a study of blood T cell repertoires in COVID-19. Study details: Some COVID-19 samples were acute and others convalescent; all came from the United States, Italy and Spain. PBMCs, B-cell-depleted T cells, or T cells provided the cDNA or gDNA that made up the material.

Per the original data handling: Cell counts per sample came from amplifying reference gene primers. TCRdb keeps only in-frame clones here, not all; method: immunoSEQ multiplex PCR. Clonal size and the V and J genes are those of that table, whereas D and trimming came from the DNA. The table includes 50,000 to 60,000 clones, about four fifths detected once. This receptor was taken from a human donor in a cohort sampled during active or convalescent COVID-19. Sequenced sample: peripheral blood. The rearrangement links TRBV19 to TRBJ1-1; TRBD1 matches at 10 bases. In DNA, the CDR3 is TGTGCCAGTAGCCGACAGGGGGCAGGGGAAGGCACTGAAGCTTTCTTT. Its protein is CASSRQGAGEGTEAFF.